The next 28 T cell receptor beta chains were all read from a single sample in a study of molecular identifiers for immune sequencing clone quantification. From the PCR reads, TCRdb called clonotypes with MiXCR, one entry per CDR3 protein. The sample holds around 460,000 distinct CDR3 sequences, about 21% seen once. Input material: naive CD8+ T cells from blood, with Jurkat cell RNA spiked in. This sample's subset: FACS-sorted CD8+CD4-CCR7+CD45RA+ naive T cells. The receptors derive from a human donor in good health. Some libraries in this study had Jurkat cell RNA spiked in.

This clonotype was recorded many times. V is TRBV24-1 and J is TRBJ2-1; 13 bases agree with TRBD2. Germline CDR1 is KGHDR and CDR2 is SFDVKD. V lost 4 bases to trimming and J lost 4 bases; unmatched junction nucleotides: 3. The CDR3 length is 16 residues. CDR3 nucleotide sequence: TGTGCCACCAGTGAAGGACTAGCGGGGGCGTACAATGAGCAGTTCTTC. It yields the protein CATSEGLAGAYNEQFF.

As regards this clonotype: Just one base apart from a much larger clone, this may be a read error. The V gene is TRBV20-1, the J gene TRBJ2-1; 8 nucleotides match TRBD1. This CDR3 spans 13 amino acids. Per germline, CDR1 DFQATT and CDR2 SNEGSKA (reference sequence). The DNA for the CDR3 is TGCAGAGCACGAACCTCTACAGGGGGTGAGCAGTTCTTC. This gives the protein CRARTSTGGEQFF.

The genes are TRBV9 and TRBJ1-5; D is possibly TRBD1 (5 bases). The germline V and J ends were trimmed by 3 bases and 6 bases, with 7 bases remaining between them. Germline CDR1 SGDLS, CDR2 YYNGEE. The CDR3 is 12 residues long. In DNA, the CDR3 is TGTGCCAGCAGCGCCGGGGGTCAGCCCCAGCATTTT. Its protein is CASSAGGQPQHF.

The chain combines TRBV6-2 or TRBV6-3 with TRBJ2-7; weak D call: TRBD1 (5 bases). The CDR3 contains 20 residues. V dropped 0 bases and J dropped 3 bases, with 27 bases sitting between them. The germline CDR1 and CDR2 sequences are MNHEY and SVGEGT. CDR3 sequence: CASSYSIHAPHRYGVYEQYF. CDR3 sequence (DNA): TGTGCCAGCAGTTACTCGATACACGCACCCCACAGGTATGGGGTCTACGAGCAGTACTTC.

The rearrangement joins TRBV3-1 to TRBJ2-5; no reliable D call. Per the germline V gene, CDR1 is LGHDT and CDR2 is YNNKEL (reference sequence). Trimming left V 2 bases short and J 5 bases short, with 6 bases between. The CDR3 consists of 12 residues. In nucleotides, the CDR3 is TGTGCCAGCAGCCAACTCCGGGAGACCCAGTACTTC. It yields the protein CASSQLRETQYF.

This clonotype came up a few times. This chain uses TRBV5-4 with TRBJ2-4, with D perhaps TRBD1 or TRBD2 (5 bases each). Germline V gene data show CDR1 as SGHNT and CDR2 as YYREEE (reference sequence). The CDR3 is 15 amino acids. V gave up 0 bases and J gave up 8 bases, with 15 bases separating them. CDR3 in DNA: TGTGCCAGCAGCTTGGATGAGGGCATGGGGGACATTCAGTACTTC. Its protein is CASSLDEGMGDIQYF.

This clonotype was counted at least ten times. This chain's CDR3 is CASSQELGTDYEQYF. The CDR3 DNA sequence: TGCGCCAGCAGCCAGGAACTCGGGACAGACTACGAGCAGTACTTC. This chain links TRBV4-1 with TRBJ2-7; 7 positions agree with TRBD1. The CDR3 consists of 15 residues. Germline lookup yields CDR1 MGHRA and CDR2 YSYEKL. Unmatched junction bases numbered 8, after V lost 3 bases and J lost 3 bases.

As concerns this clonotype: One junction end does not reproduce the germline sequence, and a read error may be involved. This chain uses TRBV7-6 with TRBJ2-1, with unresolved D. The CDR3 extends over 13 amino acids. Germline V gene data show CDR1 as SGHVS and CDR2 as FNYEAQ. The CDR3 DNA follows: TGTGCCAGCAAACTCACTCGGAACAATGAGCAGTCCTTC. It yields the protein CASKLTRNNEQSF.

Many counts were recorded for this clonotype. The rearrangement links TRBV20-1 to TRBJ2-7, with a possible D match to TRBD2 (6 bases). Trimming stripped 5 bases from V and 0 bases from J, with 17 bases between. There are 15 residues in the CDR3. Per the germline V gene, CDR1 is DFQATT and CDR2 is SNEGSKA (reference sequence). This CDR3 is CSAQNRDWSSYEQYF. The CDR3 nucleotides read TGCAGTGCTCAGAACCGGGACTGGAGCTCCTACGAGCAGTACTTC.

The chain couples TRBV20-1 to TRBJ2-2; D call uncertain. Trimming removed 3 bases from V and 0 bases from J, with 8 bases in between. This CDR3 region has 14 residues. Germline assignment: CDR1 DFQATT and CDR2 SNEGSKA (reference sequence). In DNA form, the CDR3 reads TGCAGTGCTAGTTTGGAAACGAACACCGGGGAGCTGTTTTTT. Its translation: CSASLETNTGELFF.

In this sample, this clonotype turned up many times. V usage is TRBV27 and J usage is TRBJ2-3; 11 bases agree with TRBD2. V lost 8 bases and J lost 4; bases outside the gene matches: 5. Germline values: CDR1 MNHEY, CDR2 SMNVEV (reference sequence). This CDR3 has 14 residues. CDR3 bases: TGTGCCAGCCGTAGCGGGGGGGCTCCAGATACGCAGTATTTT. It yields the protein CASRSGGAPDTQYF.

For this clonotype: Its ends do not fully match the called genes, so a read error is possible. The J gene is TRBJ2-7, the V gene TRBV4-3, with D possibly TRBD1 on 6 matching bases. Germline lookup yields CDR1 LGHNA and CDR2 YSLEER. The CDR3 is made up of 14 amino acids. CDR3 sequence reads: CASGQSRTDYEQYF. The CDR3 nucleotides are TGCGCCAGCGGCCAGTCCCGGACAGACTACGAGCAGTACTTC.

In DNA, the CDR3 is TGTGCCAGCAGCCTGCAACAGGTCCCTCAAGAGACCCAGTACTTC. Residues: CASSLQQVPQETQYF. The rearrangement joins TRBV7-9 to TRBJ2-5, with D perhaps matching TRBD1 (5 bases). V was clipped by 5 bases and J by 2 bases, with 15 bases between them. The CDR3 has 15 amino acids. The germline V gene has CDR1 SEHNR and CDR2 FQNEAQ (reference sequence).

This sequence joins TRBV7-9 and TRBJ2-7; D remains unclear. Between the trimmed V and J ends, which lost 1 base and 2 bases, there was a span of 9 bases. The CDR3 loop spans 14 amino acids. Germline loops: CDR1 SEHNR, CDR2 FQNEAQ (reference sequence). The CDR3 loop reads CASSLDGKPYEQYF. In DNA, the CDR3 is TGTGCCAGCAGCTTAGATGGGAAACCCTACGAGCAGTACTTC. Based on the CDR3 plus reference TRBV7-9 and TRBJ2-7, the full variable domain is DTGVSQNPRHKITKRGQNVTFRCDPISEHNRLYWYRQTLGQGPEFLTYFQNEAQLEKSRLLSDRFSAERPKGSFSTLEIQRTEQGDSAMYLCASSLDGKPYEQYFGPGTRLTVT.

In its sample, this clonotype was seen a few times. CDR3 coding DNA: TGTGCCAGCAGCTCTCACGTCGATAGCGGGGGATACACAGATACGCAGTATTTT. Translation gives CASSSHVDSGGYTDTQYF. This chain connects TRBV7-2 to TRBJ2-3; 9 bases agree with TRBD2. The CDR3 is 18 amino acids. Unmatched junction bases numbered 13, after V lost 4 bases and J lost 2 bases. The germline gives CDR1 SGHTA, CDR2 FQGNSA.

The genes are TRBV5-4 and TRBJ2-1; 11 nucleotides line up with TRBD2. Germline lookup yields CDR1 SGHNT and CDR2 YYREEE (reference sequence). The CDR3 loop spans 14 amino acids. J lost 8 bases, V lost 3 bases, and 4 bases had no gene match. CDR3 residues: CASSYSGRADEQFF. CDR3 DNA: TGTGCCAGCAGCTATAGCGGGAGGGCCGATGAGCAGTTCTTC.

Notes on this clonotype: Mismatch with germline at one junction end may stem from a read error. The chain uses TRBV9 and TRBJ2-3, with TRBD2 matching 7 bases. Germline V gives CDR1 SGDLS, CDR2 YYNGEE. The length of the CDR3 is 16 residues. CDR3 coding DNA: TGTGCCGGCAGCGTAGTAGTTAGCGGGAGCACAGATACGCAGTATTTT. Amino acids: CAGSVVVSGSTDTQYF.

The sample holds many counts of this clonotype. V is TRBV12-5 and J is TRBJ2-3, with TRBD1 as a possible D gene (5 bases). Trimming took off 3 bases at V and 0 bases at J, with 13 bases between the two ends. The CDR3 is 16 amino acids. The V gene's germline CDR1 is LGHNT and CDR2 FRNRAP. The CDR3 DNA reads as TGTGCTAGTGGTTTCTCGACGGACACTAGCACAGATACGCAGTATTTT. This gives the protein CASGFSTDTSTDTQYF.

With respect to this clonotype: One end of the junction fails to match germline, which may point to a read error. The J gene is TRBJ2-1, the V gene TRBV28, with D possibly TRBD2 on 6 matching bases. This CDR3 contains 12 residues. CDR1 MDHEN and CDR2 SYDVKM come from the germline V gene. CDR3 DNA: TGTGCCAGCGAGGAGGGGAGCGATGAGCTGTTCTTC. Translation: CASEEGSDELFF.

This chain uses TRBV29-1 with TRBJ2-2; the D gene is possibly TRBD2 (7 bases). V was cut by 7 bases and J by 3 bases, with 24 bases left in between. This CDR3 comprises 17 residues. Germline CDR1 and CDR2: SQVTM and ANQGSEA. This CDR3 is CSAAGASRGRDTGELFF. DNA for the CDR3: TGCAGCGCCGCGGGGGCTAGCAGGGGCCGGGACACCGGGGAGCTGTTTTTT.

This clonotype was observed a handful of times. The chain employs TRBV13 and TRBJ1-5; 7 nucleotides agree with TRBD1. Trimming removed 5 bases from V and 1 base from J; junction bases left unmatched: 8. From germline, CDR1 is PRHDT and CDR2 FYEKMQ (reference sequence). The CDR3 runs to 16 residues. This chain's CDR3 is CASSRRTGGSNQPQHF. The CDR3, as DNA: TGTGCCAGCAGCCGTCGGACAGGTGGGAGCAATCAGCCCCAGCATTTT.

About this clonotype itself: With a much larger clone just one base away, this may be a read error. This chain links TRBV14 with TRBJ1-1, with D possibly TRBD1 on 5 matching bases. Germline assignment: CDR1 SGHDN and CDR2 FVKESK. The CDR3 spans 15 residues. CDR3 in DNA: TGTACCAGCAGCTCCAGGGTTATCGTGAACACTGAAGCTTTCTTT. Protein product: CTSSSRVIVNTEAFF.

For this clonotype: The junction and the germline gene differ at one end; a read error may be behind it. V and J are TRBV19 and TRBJ2-1, with TRBD2 matching over 8 bases. The CDR3 contains 16 residues. Germline V gene lookup returns CDR1 LNHDA and CDR2 SQIVND (reference sequence). CDR3 amino acids: CASSMGTRGIVHERFF. DNA of the CDR3: TGTGCCAGTAGTATGGGGACTAGAGGGATCGTACATGAGCGGTTCTTC.

V and J are TRBV12-3 or TRBV12-4 and TRBJ2-6; 14 positions match TRBD2. The CDR3 loop spans 19 amino acids. Trimming at V came to 5 bases and at J to 0 bases, leaving 6 bases not matched to a gene. The CDR3 DNA reads as TGTGCCAGCAGTGCTCCGGGGACTAGCGGGAGCTCTGGGGCCAACGTCCTGACTTTC. It is translated as CASSAPGTSGSSGANVLTF.

The V and J genes are TRBV29-1 and TRBJ2-7, with 9 bases matching TRBD2. The germline V gene encodes CDR1 SQVTM and CDR2 ANQGSEA. The CDR3 contains 14 residues. V trimming: 1 base; J trimming: 2 bases; junction bases outside the gene matches: 3. In nucleotides, the CDR3 is TGCAGCGTTGAAGGAGCGGGAGGAACCTACGAGCAGTACTTC. Protein sequence: CSVEGAGGTYEQYF.

Worth noting for this clonotype: One junction end does not reproduce the germline sequence, and a read error may be involved. V gene TRBV16 combines with J gene TRBJ1-5, with 10 bases matching TRBD1. This CDR3 contains 17 residues. Germline V lookup: CDR1 KGHSY, CDR2 FQNENV. CDR3 amino acids: CAGSQNDRGLKSQPQHF. The DNA for the CDR3 is TGTGCCGGCAGCCAGAATGACAGGGGGCTAAAGAGTCAGCCCCAGCATTTT.

This clonotype was found a few times. V usage is TRBV28 and J usage is TRBJ2-1; TRBD1 matches 8 bases. This CDR3 is built from 17 residues. Germline CDR1 reads MDHEN; CDR2 reads SYDVKM. The V gene end was trimmed by 4 bases and the J gene end by 7 bases; junction bases not matched to a gene: 15. The CDR3 DNA reads as TGTGCCAGCAGTTCGGGACACAGGGGGGAAGGGGGTAATGAGCAGTTCTTC. It is translated as CASSSGHRGEGGNEQFF.

In this sample, this clonotype turned up many times. The chain carries TRBV20-1 and TRBJ1-5; D may be TRBD1 (6 bases). The CDR3 totals 14 residues. Trimming shortened V by 3 bases and J by 0 bases, and 9 bases separated the two germline ends. Germline V CDR1 and CDR2: DFQATT, SNEGSKA (reference sequence). The CDR3 coding sequence is TGCAGTGCTAGCCGGGACACTAGCAATCAGCCCCAGCATTTT. Its protein is CSASRDTSNQPQHF.